A single sample gave rise to the 29 T cell receptor beta chains below, sequenced in a study of glioma-infiltrating T cells. Amplification of TCR alpha and beta CDR3 regions from RNA used iRepertoire nested multiplex PCR. TCRdb independently ran MiXCR on the multiplex PCR reads; one entry per CDR3 protein. The table includes around 390,000 distinct CDR3 sequences, roughly two fifths detected once. Sequenced: glioma tissue, nonneoplastic brain tissue, or PBMCs (not recorded which). The origin of the receptors is a human donor with low-grade glioma or glioblastoma, undergoing nonglioma brain surgery, or in good health (not recorded which).

For the CDR3, the DNA is TGTGCCAGCAGCTCCATCCGGGGTCATATAAACACTGAAGCTTTCTTT. Its translation: CASSSIRGHINTEAFF. V is TRBV7-9 and J is TRBJ1-1; D uncertain. CDR1 and CDR2 from the germline V gene are SEHNR and FQNEAQ (reference sequence). This CDR3 contains 16 residues. The V gene lost 4 bases and the J gene lost 2 bases, with 17 bases spanning the gap.

This clonotype has a count of ten or more. The V gene is TRBV27, the J gene TRBJ2-1; no clear D. The CDR3 loop spans 14 amino acids. Germline V CDR1 and CDR2: MNHEY, SMNVEV (reference sequence). The V end was cut by 3 bases, the J end by 1 base, with 7 bases between. CDR3 loop: CASSFPGSYNEQFF. The CDR3 DNA follows: TGTGCCAGCAGTTTTCCCGGATCCTACAATGAGCAGTTCTTC.

This clonotype was seen only a few times. This chain joins TRBV28 and TRBJ2-5; the D gene is possibly TRBD1 (5 bases). The CDR3 length is 15 residues. Germline-derived CDR1 and CDR2 are MDHEN and SYDVKM. Trimming removed 8 bases at V and 5 bases at J, with 21 bases between. CDR3 bases: TGTGCCAGCGTTGACAGTGGACGGGCCTCGGAGACCCAGTACTTC. Encoded protein: CASVDSGRASETQYF.

This chain uses TRBV5-4 with TRBJ2-1; 10 nucleotides align to TRBD1. CDR3 length equals 15 residues. Germline V gene data show CDR1 as SGHNT and CDR2 as YYREEE (reference sequence). Losses at the gene ends were 5 bases for V and 7 bases for J; bases not matched to a gene: 9. CDR3 bases: TGTGCCAGCAGAAATAGACAGGGGGCGTTGAATGAGCAGTTCTTC. Translation gives CASRNRQGALNEQFF.

A word on this clonotype: A much larger clone lies one base from this, so it may be a read error. The DNA of the CDR3 is TGTGCCACCAGCAGAGGTGCCGGGGAGCTGTTTTTT. This encodes CATSRGAGELFF. The chain is built from TRBV15 and TRBJ2-2, with D unresolved. Deletions cut 1 base from V and 6 bases from J, with 3 bases between. This CDR3 has 12 amino acids. Germline CDR1 is LNHNV and CDR2 is YYDKDF (reference sequence).

The table lists this clonotype with a count of one. A much larger clone differs by one base, so this may be a read error. The chain uses TRBV20-1 and TRBJ1-1; D might be TRBD1 (6 bases). The CDR3 sequence is 12 residues long. Per germline, CDR1 DFQATT and CDR2 SNEGSKA (reference sequence). The CDR3, as DNA: TGCAGTGCAACTGCTCGGGACATAGAAGCTTTGTTT. Its translation: CSATARDIEALF.

This clonotype has just one count. This chain uses TRBV7-9 with TRBJ2-7; 13 bases line up with TRBD2. CDR3 size: 16 residues. CDR1 is SEHNR and CDR2 is FQNEAQ in the germline V gene (reference sequence). V dropped 5 bases and J dropped 3; count of bases not matched to a gene: 7. Written as DNA, the CDR3 is TGTGCCAGCAGCCCCGAGGGACTAGCGGGAAACTACGAGCAGTACTTC. This gives the protein CASSPEGLAGNYEQYF.

V gene TRBV28 combines with J gene TRBJ2-7; TRBD2 is a possible D gene (6 bases). From germline, CDR1 is MDHEN and CDR2 SYDVKM. This CDR3 spans 13 amino acids. With 6 bases removed from V and 8 bases from J, the gap between germline ends came to 17 bases. The CDR3 DNA reads TGTGCCAGCAGAGATGGGGTGGGACTGAAGCAGTACTTC. It specifies CASRDGVGLKQYF. The variable domain in full, with the rest retrieved from reference TRBV28 and TRBJ2-7, is DVKVTQSSRYLVKRTGEKVFLECVQDMDHENMFWYRQDPGLGLRLIYFSYDVKMKEKGDIPEGYSVSREKKERFSLILESASTNQTSMYLCASRDGVGLKQYFGPGTRLTVT.

Many counts were recorded for this clonotype. The rearrangement uses TRBV6-1 and TRBJ2-7, with 8 nucleotides matching TRBD1. Trimming took 5 bases from V and 4 from J; bases not matched to a gene: 10. CDR1 is MNHNS and CDR2 is SASEGT in the germline V gene. The CDR3 totals 15 residues. CDR3 in amino acids: CASSPLAGQVYEQYF. The CDR3 nucleotides are TGTGCCAGCAGTCCCCTCGCGGGACAGGTGTACGAGCAGTACTTC.

This clonotype occurred a few times. The chain has TRBV12-5 and TRBJ1-2; tentatively, D is TRBD1 (6 bases). V shed 6 bases and J shed 7 bases, with 18 bases lying between them. The V gene's germline CDR1 is LGHNT and CDR2 FRNRAP. The CDR3 loop spans 14 amino acids. CDR3 region: CASGLGQRHRGYTF. CDR3 sequence (DNA): TGTGCTAGTGGCCTCGGACAGAGACATCGTGGCTACACCTTC.

As to this clonotype: The junction shows a germline mismatch at one end, possibly a read error. The gene calls are TRBV7-6 and TRBJ1-1; D gene uncertain. The CDR3 extends over 13 amino acids. Germline V gene sequence: CDR1 SGHVS, CDR2 FNYEAQ. The DNA for the CDR3 is TGTGCCGGCAGCCCCCGGGGTGGCACTGAAGCTTTCTTT. It translates to CAGSPRGGTEAFF.

This clonotype was picked up many times. For the CDR3, the DNA is TGCAGTGCTCGAGCGGGAGGGCCGGAGGAGACCCAGTACTTC. It encodes CSARAGGPEETQYF. V gene TRBV20-1 combines with J gene TRBJ2-5; 10 bases align to TRBD2. Germline-derived CDR1 and CDR2 are DFQATT and SNEGSKA (reference sequence). V gave up 5 bases and J gave up 5 bases; unmatched junction bases: 8. This CDR3 has 14 residues.

Remarks on this clonotype: A junction end diverges from the germline sequence, so it may reflect a read error. This chain joins TRBV27 and TRBJ2-2; 10 nucleotides agree with TRBD2. Germline CDR1 is MNHEY and CDR2 is SMNVEV (reference sequence). The CDR3 contains 19 residues. The CDR3 nucleotides read TGTGCCAGCGGTTTGGGACAGCCGGGACTAGCGCCCGTTGTAGGGGAGCTGTTTTTT. Protein product: CASGLGQPGLAPVVGELFF.

This clonotype was detected only once. A much more abundant neighbour one base away suggests this may be a read error. The chain recombines TRBV28 with TRBJ1-2, with 7 bases that match TRBD1. Germline loops: CDR1 MDHEN, CDR2 SYDVKM. The J segment lost 4 bases and the V segment lost 7 bases, leaving 9 bases of the junction unmatched. The CDR3 runs to 14 residues. The CDR3 here is CASTIRQGSYGYTF. In DNA, the CDR3 is TGTGCCAGCACCATTCGACAGGGCTCCTATGGCTACACCTTC.

This clonotype was seen only a few times. This chain connects TRBV7-9 to TRBJ2-7; TRBD1 matches at 10 bases. V was clipped by 3 bases and J by 7 bases; unmatched bases: 9. This CDR3 comprises 15 residues. The germline V gene encodes CDR1 SEHNR and CDR2 FQNEAQ (reference sequence). In DNA form, the CDR3 reads TGTGCCAGCAGCTTTTCCGACAGGGGGCCAGGGGAGCAGTACTTC. Translated, it gives CASSFSDRGPGEQYF.

The rearrangement uses TRBV4-2 and TRBJ2-1, with TRBD2 identical over 15 bases. The CDR3 totals 17 residues. Germline lookup yields CDR1 LGHNA and CDR2 YNFKEQ. The V gene end was trimmed by 4 bases and the J gene end by 7 bases; junction bases not matched to a gene: 8. This CDR3 reads CASSPGLAGGTGNEQFF. CDR3 DNA sequence: TGTGCCAGCAGCCCCGGACTAGCGGGAGGGACGGGAAATGAGCAGTTCTTC.

This clonotype has more than one count but fewer than ten. The rearrangement joins TRBV20-1 to TRBJ2-7; 8 bases line up with TRBD1. V dropped 2 bases and J dropped 2; count of bases not matched to a gene: 11. Per germline, CDR1 DFQATT and CDR2 SNEGSKA (reference sequence). The CDR3 covers 16 residues. DNA of the CDR3: TGCAGTGCTAGAAGGCCCGGACAGGGCAGACCCTACGAGCAGTACTTC. Translated: CSARRPGQGRPYEQYF.

This clonotype was counted between two and nine times. The gene calls are TRBV4-3 and TRBJ1-5; D uncertain. Germline V lookup: CDR1 LGHNA, CDR2 YSLEER. Trimming cost V 0 bases and J 6 bases, with 15 bases left between them. The CDR3 contains 16 residues. The CDR3 DNA follows: TGCGCCAGCAGCCAAGATCATTCTTTCTTGGGTCAGCCCCAGCATTTT. Translating it yields CASSQDHSFLGQPQHF.

This clonotype was observed a few times. The rearrangement joins TRBV4-2 to TRBJ2-1; 8 nucleotides line up with TRBD1. The CDR3 is 17 amino acids. J lost 0 bases, V lost 5 bases, and 9 bases had no gene match. Germline CDR1 reads LGHNA; CDR2 reads YNFKEQ. The CDR3, as DNA: TGTGCCAGCAGCTTCCCCCGGACAGGGCCCTCCTACAATGAGCAGTTCTTC. Residues: CASSFPRTGPSYNEQFF.

This clonotype was seen repeatedly, ten times or more. The chain uses TRBV20-1 and TRBJ2-1; 7 bases map to TRBD2. Germline V CDR1 and CDR2: DFQATT, SNEGSKA (reference sequence). The CDR3 is 14 residues long. V shed 0 bases and J 3 bases; nucleotides not matched to a gene: 2. Here the CDR3 reads CSARDGGSYNEQFF. The CDR3 DNA follows: TGCAGTGCTAGAGACGGCGGGAGCTACAATGAGCAGTTCTTC.

This clonotype has a handful of counts. The rearrangement joins TRBV28 to TRBJ2-3, with no clear D. Germline lookup yields CDR1 MDHEN and CDR2 SYDVKM. The CDR3 has 15 amino acids. The V and J ends lost 7 bases and 2 bases respectively, with 16 bases between them. The CDR3 nucleotides read TGTGCCAGCAATTCCCCGGGTCTACTCACAGATACGCAGTATTTT. Its protein is CASNSPGLLTDTQYF.

In this sample, this clonotype turned up once. Germline and junction disagree at one end, which may indicate a read error. V usage is TRBV20-1 and J usage is TRBJ1-1; 7 bases map to TRBD1. From germline, CDR1 is DFQATT and CDR2 SNEGSKA (reference sequence). The CDR3 consists of 15 residues. CDR3 DNA: TGCAGTGCTAGAGGGCCCGGGACAGCTAACACTCAAGCTTTCTTT. Amino acid sequence: CSARGPGTANTQAFF.

This clonotype has just a few counts. This chain links TRBV4-2 with TRBJ1-2; 11 positions agree with TRBD1. The germline gives CDR1 LGHNA, CDR2 YNFKEQ. V lost 4 bases to trimming and J lost 5 bases; unmatched junction nucleotides: 15. CDR3 size: 18 residues. CDR3 protein: CASSLYNTGTGGGYGYTF. The CDR3 nucleotides are TGTGCCAGCAGCCTATATAATACCGGGACAGGGGGGGGATATGGCTACACCTTC.

Concerning this clonotype: A single base separates this from a much larger clone, so it may be a read error. The V gene is TRBV6-1, the J gene TRBJ2-5, with 9 bases aligning to TRBD1. The CDR3 is made up of 14 amino acids. CDR1 is MNHNS and CDR2 is SASEGT in the germline V gene. CDR3 protein: CASTPRDRVETLYF. CDR3 in DNA: TGTGCCAGCACTCCCCGGGACAGGGTGGAGACCCTGTACTTC.

As to this clonotype: A single base separates this from a much larger clone, so it may be a read error. This chain uses TRBV27 with TRBJ2-7; TRBD2 matches 7 bases. The J segment lost 7 bases and the V segment lost 7 bases, leaving 13 bases of the junction unmatched. This CDR3 contains 14 residues. In germline, CDR1 is MNHEY, CDR2 SMNVEV (reference sequence). CDR3 residues: CASMGGNYYNEQYF. DNA for the CDR3: TGTGCCAGCATGGGGGGGAACTACTACAATGAGCAGTACTTC.

The genes are TRBV7-8 and TRBJ1-1; D is ambiguous. The CDR3 consists of 13 residues. Trimming cost V 0 bases and J 3 bases, with 5 bases left between them. Germline CDR1 is SGHVS and CDR2 is FQNEAQ. The CDR3 sequence: CASSLASDTEAFF. Written as DNA, the CDR3 is TGTGCCAGCAGCTTAGCGTCGGACACTGAAGCTTTCTTT.

This clonotype was seen repeatedly, ten times or more. This rearrangement joins TRBV6-2 or TRBV6-3 to TRBJ2-3; 7 positions match TRBD2. This CDR3 is 14 amino acids long. V was clipped by 5 bases and J by 0 bases; unmatched bases: 2. Germline V gives CDR1 MNHEY, CDR2 SVGEGT. The CDR3 DNA sequence: TGTGCCAGCAGTCCTAGCGGCAGCACAGATACGCAGTATTTT. It is translated as CASSPSGSTDTQYF.

The chain joins TRBV4-2 to TRBJ2-1; D is unclear. V was trimmed by 0 bases and J by 3 bases, leaving 9 bases between them. The V gene's germline CDR1 is LGHNA and CDR2 YNFKEQ. CDR3 size: 15 residues. The CDR3 protein is CASSQDRLSYNEQFF. CDR3 DNA sequence: TGTGCCAGCAGCCAAGATCGACTGAGCTACAATGAGCAGTTCTTC.

In its sample, this clonotype was seen a few times. The chain has TRBV20-1 and TRBJ1-2; 8 nucleotides agree with TRBD1. J was trimmed by 2 bases and V by 5 bases; bases with no gene match: 4. The CDR3 has 13 amino acids. Germline CDR1 DFQATT, CDR2 SNEGSKA (reference sequence). The CDR3 region is CSAPDRVNYGYTF. DNA for the CDR3: TGCAGTGCTCCGGACAGGGTGAACTATGGCTACACCTTC.